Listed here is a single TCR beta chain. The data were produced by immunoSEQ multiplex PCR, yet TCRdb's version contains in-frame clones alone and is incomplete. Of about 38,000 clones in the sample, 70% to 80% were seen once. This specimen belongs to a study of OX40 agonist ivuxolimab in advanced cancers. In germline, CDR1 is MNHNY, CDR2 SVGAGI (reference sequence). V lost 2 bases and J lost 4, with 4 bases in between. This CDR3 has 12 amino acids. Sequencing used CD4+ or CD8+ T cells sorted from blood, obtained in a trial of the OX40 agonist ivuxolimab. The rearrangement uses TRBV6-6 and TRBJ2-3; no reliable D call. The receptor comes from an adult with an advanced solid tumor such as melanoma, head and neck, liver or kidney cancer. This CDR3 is CASSYRPDTQYF. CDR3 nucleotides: TGTGCCAGCAGTTACCGGCCAGATACGCAGTATTTT.